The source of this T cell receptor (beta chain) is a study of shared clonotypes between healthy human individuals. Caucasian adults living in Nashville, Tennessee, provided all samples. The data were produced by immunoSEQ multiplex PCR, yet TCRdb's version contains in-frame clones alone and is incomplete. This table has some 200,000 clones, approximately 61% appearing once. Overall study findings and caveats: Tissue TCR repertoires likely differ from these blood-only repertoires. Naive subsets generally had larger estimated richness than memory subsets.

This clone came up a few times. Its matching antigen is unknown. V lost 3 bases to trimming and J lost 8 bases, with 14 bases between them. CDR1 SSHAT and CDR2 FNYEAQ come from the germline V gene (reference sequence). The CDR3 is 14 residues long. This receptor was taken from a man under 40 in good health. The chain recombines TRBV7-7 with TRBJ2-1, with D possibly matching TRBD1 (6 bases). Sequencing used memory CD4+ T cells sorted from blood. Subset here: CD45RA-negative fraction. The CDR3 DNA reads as TGTGCCAGCAGCTTGGGTCACAGGGTCGATGAGCAGTTCTTC. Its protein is CASSLGHRVDEQFF.